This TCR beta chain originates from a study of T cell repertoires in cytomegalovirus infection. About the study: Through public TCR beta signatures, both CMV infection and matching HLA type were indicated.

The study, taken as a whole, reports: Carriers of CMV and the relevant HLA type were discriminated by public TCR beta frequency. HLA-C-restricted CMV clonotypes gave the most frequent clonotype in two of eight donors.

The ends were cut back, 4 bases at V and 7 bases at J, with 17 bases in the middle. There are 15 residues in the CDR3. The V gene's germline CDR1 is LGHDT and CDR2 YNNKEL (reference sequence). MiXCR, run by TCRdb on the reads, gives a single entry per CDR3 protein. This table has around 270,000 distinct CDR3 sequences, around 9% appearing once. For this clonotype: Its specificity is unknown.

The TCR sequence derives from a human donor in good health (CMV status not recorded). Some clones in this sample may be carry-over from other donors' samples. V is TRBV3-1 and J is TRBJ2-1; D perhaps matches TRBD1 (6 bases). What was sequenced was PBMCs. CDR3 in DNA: TGTGCCAGCAGCCCCCAAGGGGGTAGAGAAAATGAGCAGTTCTTC. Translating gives CASSPQGGRENEQFF.